A single T cell receptor beta chain is shown here with its context. Its antigen is still unknown. Per-base quality was not reported, and no clone a single base away is much larger than it. The immunoSEQ Assay, a bias-controlled multiplex PCR, was used to amplify TCRbeta CDR3 regions from genomic DNA. The study's processing was this. The number of nucleated cells in each sample was estimated by amplification of reference gene primers within the assay. Sequence reads were collapsed and filtered to measure the absolute abundance of every unique TCRbeta CDR3 rearrangement. For each sample, productive Simpson clonality was calculated as the square root of Simpson's diversity index across productive rearrangements. Drawn from immuneACCESS, this table holds only the in-frame rearrangements with V and J called that TCRdb kept. Clones are partly lost; checked studies trace under half to an unresolved V gene and leave the rest unexplained. The V and J calls and the clone size are those of that table, but D and trimming were determined from the DNA. This sample gives approximately 25,000 clones in total; approximately 78% of them show up just once. Of the sample, more than 2% falls within the top ten clones.

Including cysteine and phenylalanine, the CDR3 has 19 amino acids. The only DNA kept is the CDR3, 57 bases in frame from the first base. V is pruned by 2 bases and J by 0 bases, leaving 15 bases of the junction without a gene match. The CDR1 and CDR2 encoded by the germline V gene are MNHEY and SVGEGT. The sample originates from a study of blood T cell repertoires in COVID-19 (dated by TCRdb to about 2020). Regarding the complete study: Samples covering the acute and convalescent phases of COVID-19 were provided by collaborators in the United States, Italy and Spain. Samples came from the ongoing ImmuneRACE study (first 160 participants) plus 1,254 subjects from 6 global collaborators. A de-identified subject ID, COVID-19 status, age in years and sex were almost always included in the sample metadata. The dataset comprised deeply sampled blood TCRbeta repertoires from subjects exposed to, actively infected with, or recovered from COVID-19. The prospective study material was composed of cDNA or gDNA derived from T cells, B-cell-depleted T cells, or PBMCs. HLA class I and class II types, where available, came from metadata supplied by the sample provider rather than from assay-based typing. The repertoires were made available in a free public database intended to serve as a resource for research on the immune response to SARS-CoV-2.

What the authors observed across the whole study: The amount of clinical and demographic metadata varied by source and participant and was provided uncurated.

At one collaborating source in Seattle, patients were enrolled during active infection and were followed longitudinally through the course of disease. Whole blood was collected in K2EDTA tubes by collaborating institutions according to the institutions' own protocols. For TCRbeta analysis, collaborators shipped samples in one of three forms: frozen whole blood, isolated PBMCs, or DNA extracted from either of those sample types. Recombination linked TRBV6-2 or TRBV6-3 to TRBJ1-2, and 7 bases in between align with TRBD1. The sequence derives from a woman in her 70s with COVID-19, enrolled during active disease. Material: peripheral blood. CDR3 protein: CASSYGRRVSGTANYGYTF. In nucleotides, the sequence is TGTGCCAGCAGTTACGGCCGCCGCGTATCCGGGACAGCTAACTATGGCTACACCTTC.